This is a list of T cell receptor beta chains from one sample in a study of beta chain features in type 1 diabetes. Method: immunoSEQ multiplex PCR; TCRdb's copy keeps in-frame clones and lacks some. Seen here are over 150,000 clones, approximately 9% observed once, and the top ten hold around 0.5%. Sample: central memory CD4+ T cells from blood. These receptors were obtained from a woman between 18 and 29 years old with type 1 diabetes. Each CDR3 is given with its conserved first and last residue. A D gene is named only where the DNA matches it firmly. The size entry is marked missing in some rows and otherwise reads once, few, many or a size class.

j_gene	d_gene	abundance	v_gene	CDR3aa	CDR3nt
TRBJ2-2	.	.	TRBV6-4	CASSYSTLVSGELFF	TGTGCCAGCAGTTACTCGACTTTGGTTTCCGGGGAGCTGTTTTTT
TRBJ1-2	.	few	TRBV30	CAWSSRDTGYTF	TGTGCCTGGAGTAGCCGGGACACTGGCTACACCTTC
TRBJ2-1	.	many	TRBV30	CAWSVAGVKQFF	TGTGCCTGGAGTGTAGCAGGGGTAAAGCAGTTCTTC
TRBJ2-1	.	.	TRBV4-1	CASSPPRAGGREQFF	TGCGCCAGCAGCCCCCCGCGAGCCGGAGGGAGGGAGCAGTTCTTC
TRBJ1-2	.	few	TRBV6-1	CASRGNGYTF	TGTGCCAGCAGGGGCAATGGCTACACCTTC
TRBJ1-5	.	.	TRBV5-1	CASSWGAGEPQHF	TGCGCCAGCAGTTGGGGGGCGGGGGAGCCCCAGCATTTT
TRBJ2-7	.	.	TRBV30	CAWSLNYEQYF	TGTGCCTGGAGCCTAAACTACGAGCAGTACTTC
TRBJ1-2	.	.	TRBV28	CASSLSGTKVYGYTF	TGTGCCAGCAGTTTATCCGGGACAAAAGTCTATGGCTACACCTTC
TRBJ2-1	.	many	TRBV7-9	CASSLAEVYNEQFF	TGTGCCAGCAGCTTAGCCGAGGTCTACAATGAGCAGTTCTTC
TRBJ2-5	TRBD2	.	TRBV4-3	CASSQDLLAGGRETQYF	TGCGCCAGCAGCCAAGATTTACTAGCGGGAGGGCGAGAGACCCAGTACTTC
TRBJ1-1	TRBD1	few	TRBV19	CASSMIATGHREAFF	TGTGCCAGTAGTATGATTGCGACAGGGCATAGGGAAGCTTTCTTT
TRBJ2-3	.	few	TRBV13	CASSFRGADTQYF	TGTGCCAGCAGCTTCAGGGGGGCCGATACGCAGTATTTT
TRBJ2-5	.	few	TRBV9	CASSAGTRATETQYF	TGTGCCAGCAGCGCTGGAACGCGGGCGACGGAGACCCAGTACTTC
TRBJ2-7	TRBD2	few	TRBV19	CASSTQAGGIGYEQYF	TGTGCCAGTAGTACACAAGCGGGAGGGATCGGCTACGAGCAGTACTTC
TRBJ1-4	TRBD1	.	TRBV11-2	CASSLEPGQGYEKLFF	TGTGCCAGCAGCTTAGAACCGGGACAGGGTTATGAAAAACTGTTTTTT
TRBJ1-1	TRBD1	few	TRBV2	CASSVYSYRGNTEAFF	TGTGCCAGCAGTGTCTACAGTTACAGGGGGAACACTGAAGCTTTCTTT
TRBJ1-2	.	many	TRBV7-9	CASSLVGTGLRGYTF	TGTGCCAGCAGCTTAGTGGGTACAGGGTTACGAGGCTACACCTTC
TRBJ2-3	.	.	TRBV4-3	CASSASTDTQYF	TGCGCCAGCAGCGCGAGCACAGATACGCAGTATTTT
TRBJ2-7	TRBD2	few	TRBV6-5	CASNPTSGGSYEQYF	TGTGCCAGCAATCCGACTAGCGGGGGATCCTACGAGCAGTACTTC
TRBJ2-1	.	.	TRBV6-7	CASSYREFGYSGQFF	TGTGCCAGCAGCTACCGGGAGTTTGGTTATTCGGGGCAGTTCTTC
TRBJ2-1	TRBD2	.	TRBV5-1	CASSPPALAGGFNEQFF	TGCGCCAGCAGCCCTCCAGCGCTAGCGGGAGGTTTCAATGAGCAGTTCTTC
TRBJ1-5	.	.	TRBV11-2	CASSWMENQPQHF	TGTGCCAGCAGCTGGATGGAGAATCAGCCCCAGCATTTT
TRBJ2-2	.	.	TRBV7-2	CASSRWDSPSGELFF	TGTGCCAGCAGCCGCTGGGACTCACCGTCCGGGGAGCTGTTTTTT
TRBJ2-1	.	few	TRBV5-1	CASSLGPLGTYNEQFF	TGCGCCAGCAGCTTGGGACCCCTGGGCACCTACAATGAGCAGTTCTTC
TRBJ2-1	.	few	TRBV5-5	CASSFGGLPYNEQFF	TGTGCCAGCAGCTTCGGGGGTCTGCCCTACAATGAGCAGTTCTTC
TRBJ2-7	.	few	TRBV25-1	CASSGDTTYEQYF	TGTGCCAGCAGTGGGGACACAACCTACGAGCAGTACTTC
TRBJ1-5	.	.	TRBV19	CASTPGSNQPQHF	TGTGCCAGTACTCCGGGAAGCAATCAGCCCCAGCATTTT
TRBJ2-3	.	.	TRBV11-3	CASSLSGFTDTQYF	TGTGCCAGCAGCTTATCAGGGTTTACAGATACGCAGTATTTT
TRBJ2-2	.	few	TRBV6-6	CAISGRNTGELFF	TGTGCCATCAGTGGCCGGAACACCGGGGAGCTGTTTTTT
TRBJ2-1	TRBD2	.	TRBV9	CASGTFTRSGGNEQFF	TGTGCCAGCGGAACCTTCACGCGGTCGGGGGGCAATGAGCAGTTCTTC
TRBJ2-5	TRBD2	.	TRBV11-2	CASSLSAGGPEETQYF	TGTGCCAGCAGCCTCTCAGCGGGGGGGCCGGAGGAGACCCAGTACTTC
TRBJ2-5	.	.	TRBV6-5	CAKRRGKETQYF	TGTGCCAAGAGACGGGGGAAAGAGACCCAGTACTTC
TRBJ2-7	.	.	TRBV18	CASSPQYEQYF	TGTGCCAGCTCACCACAGTACGAGCAGTACTTC
TRBJ2-2	.	.	TRBV18	CAGSGGGELFF	TGTGCCGGCTCCGGTGGCGGGGAGCTGTTTTTT
TRBJ2-7	.	few	TRBV11-2	CASSFGRGKDF	TGTGCCAGCAGCTTTGGACGGGGGAAGGACTTC
TRBJ2-6	TRBD2	few	TRBV27	CASSPRRGAGGANVLTF	TGTGCCAGCAGTCCCCGGCGGGGGGCGGGTGGGGCCAACGTCCTGACTTTC
TRBJ1-2	.	.	TRBV5-8	CASSLRGIGYTF	TGTGCCAGCAGCTTGAGGGGGATTGGCTACACCTTC
TRBJ1-1	TRBD1	.	TRBV9	CASSTRGGAWAEAFF	TGTGCCAGCAGCACCCGAGGGGGCGCTTGGGCTGAAGCTTTCTTT
TRBJ2-5	TRBD2	.	TRBV7-7	CASSLGRTSGPPMTQYF	TGTGCTAGCAGCTTAGGGAGGACTAGCGGCCCGCCAATGACCCAGTACTTC
TRBJ2-7	TRBD2	.	TRBV4-3	CASSQGASGRYEQYF	TGCGCCAGCAGCCAAGGGGCTAGCGGGAGGTACGAGCAGTACTTC
TRBJ2-6	.	once	TRBV7-2	CASSLRHSGANVLTF	TGTGCCAGCAGCCTACGACACTCTGGGGCCAACGTCCTGACTTTC
TRBJ1-4	.	.	TRBV4-3	CASSQEGISAVEKLFF	TGCGCCAGCAGCCAAGAAGGAATCTCGGCGGTTGAAAAACTGTTTTTT
TRBJ2-5	TRBD1	few	TRBV29-1	CSVETGGETQYF	TGCAGCGTGGAGACAGGGGGGGAGACCCAGTACTTC
TRBJ2-7	.	.	TRBV5-6	CASSNNELGRRYF	TGTGCCAGCAGTAACAACGAACTGGGCCGCCGCTACTTC
TRBJ1-2	TRBD1	few	TRBV2	CASRRQGDGYTF	TGTGCCAGCAGGAGACAGGGGGATGGCTACACCTTC
TRBJ2-7	TRBD1	few	TRBV2	CASEGQLYEQYF	TGTGCCAGCGAGGGACAGCTCTACGAGCAGTACTTC